One and the same sample provided the 24 T cell receptor beta chains below, sequenced in a study of identical twins. TCRdb redid the calling of the 5' RACE reads with MiXCR, one entry per CDR3 protein. Among 250,000 to 300,000 distinct CDR3 sequences listed, 6.5% to 9.5% were seen once. These data were also filed under a second study, of yellow fever vaccine responses in identical twins.

Specimen: CD8+ T cells sorted from blood. These receptor sequences come from a woman between 18 and 29 years old in good health.

This clonotype was seen a few times. The chain joins TRBV27 to TRBJ2-1; no clear D. The length of the CDR3 is 14 residues. The germline CDR1 and CDR2 sequences are MNHEY and SMNVEV (reference sequence). Between the trimmed V and J ends, which lost 8 bases and 0 bases, there was a span of 11 bases. The CDR3 sequence: CASASGPSYNEQFF. The CDR3, as DNA: TGTGCCAGCGCGTCCGGACCCTCCTACAATGAGCAGTTCTTC.

This clonotype has a handful of counts. This sequence joins TRBV11-2 and TRBJ2-1; TRBD2 aligns across 14 bases. Germline trimming cut 8 bases from V and 4 bases from J; bases unmatched to any gene: 13. Germline V gene lookup returns CDR1 SGHAT and CDR2 FQNNGV. This CDR3 comprises 18 residues. DNA of the CDR3: TGTGCCAGCGGCCCCCGGTTGGGACTAGCGGGAGCTTACAATGAGCAGTTCTTC. Its translation: CASGPRLGLAGAYNEQFF.

This clonotype was observed many times. This chain joins TRBV9 and TRBJ2-2, with 9 bases matching TRBD2. J lost 3 bases, V lost 0 bases, and 12 bases had no gene match. This CDR3 is 19 amino acids long. Germline CDR1 and CDR2: SGDLS and YYNGEE. CDR3 DNA sequence: TGTGCCAGCAGCGTAGCTGTTGAGCGGGGGGAAAGGCACACCGGGGAGCTGTTTTTT. Translation: CASSVAVERGERHTGELFF.

The chain has TRBV9 and TRBJ2-1; 9 nucleotides align to TRBD2. The CDR3 has 15 residues. Per the germline V gene, CDR1 is SGDLS and CDR2 is YYNGEE. V shed 1 base, J shed 8 bases, and the junction held 7 bases outside the gene matches. The CDR3 loop reads CASSVIPSGEHEQFF. The CDR3 nucleotides read TGTGCCAGCAGCGTAATCCCTAGCGGGGAACATGAGCAGTTCTTC. Full variable domain (outside the CDR3, taken from reference TRBV9 and TRBJ2-1): DSGVTQTPKHLITATGQRVTLRCSPRSGDLSVYWYQQSLDQGLQFLIQYYNGEERAKGNILERFSAQQFPDLHSELNLSSLELGDSALYFCASSVIPSGEHEQFFGPGTRLTVL.

The table lists this clonotype with a few counts. The V call is TRBV29-1, the J call TRBJ2-5; TRBD1 aligns across 9 bases. Looked up from germline, CDR1 is SQVTM and CDR2 is ANQGSEA. The junction had 8 bases not matched to a gene; V was cut back by 4 bases and J by 5 bases. The CDR3 extends over 14 amino acids. The CDR3 coding sequence is TGCAGCGTTGCAGGACAGGGGTTTTCGGAGACCCAGTACTTC. Its translation is CSVAGQGFSETQYF.

This clonotype showed up just a few times. This chain joins TRBV7-8 and TRBJ2-1; D unresolved. The CDR3 consists of 13 residues. Germline-derived CDR1 and CDR2 are SGHVS and FQNEAQ. The V gene lost 5 bases and the J gene lost 6 bases, with 11 bases spanning the gap. The CDR3 is CASSPIRGNEQFF. CDR3 DNA: TGTGCCAGCAGCCCTATCAGAGGCAATGAGCAGTTCTTC.

The chain employs TRBV27 and TRBJ2-1, with D tentatively TRBD1 (6 bases). Deletions cut 6 bases from V and 0 bases from J, with 15 bases between. The CDR3 sequence is 16 residues long. Germline CDR1 reads MNHEY; CDR2 reads SMNVEV (reference sequence). The CDR3 loop reads CASSGDQGISYNEQFF. The DNA for the CDR3 is TGTGCCAGCAGCGGGGACCAGGGGATCTCCTACAATGAGCAGTTCTTC.

The chain employs TRBV6-2 or TRBV6-3 and TRBJ2-1; D ambiguous. CDR3 length: 14 amino acids. The germline V and J ends were trimmed by 0 bases and 8 bases, with 11 bases remaining between them. CDR1 MNHEY and CDR2 SVGEGT come from the germline V gene. The CDR3: CASSYSLGVDEQFF. DNA for the CDR3: TGTGCCAGCAGTTACTCCCTAGGTGTTGATGAGCAGTTCTTC.

Turning to this clonotype: This may be a read error: a much more frequent sequence differs by one nucleotide. The genes are TRBV29-1 and TRBJ2-1; no clear D. Germline V gives CDR1 SQVTM, CDR2 ANQGSEA. V lost 4 bases and J lost 2, with 6 bases in between. The CDR3 contains 12 residues. The CDR3 DNA sequence: TGCAGCGTTGGGAGCCCCTACAATGAGCAGTTCTTC. Translation gives CSVGSPYNEQFF.

This clonotype was counted between two and nine times. The chain uses TRBV5-4 and TRBJ2-3, with 9 nucleotides matching TRBD2. With V trimmed by 1 base and J by 4 bases, 7 bases remained unmatched. Germline lookup yields CDR1 SGHNT and CDR2 YYREEE (reference sequence). This CDR3 comprises 16 residues. CDR3 sequence reads: CASSLSSSGVPDTQYF. The CDR3, as DNA: TGTGCCAGCAGCTTGAGTTCTAGCGGGGTCCCAGATACGCAGTATTTT.

This clonotype has only a few counts. The CDR3 here is CAITGVESYEQYF. CDR3 in DNA: TGTGCCATCACTGGGGTGGAGTCCTACGAGCAGTACTTC. This chain connects TRBV7-9 to TRBJ2-7, with no clear D. Germline V gene sequence: CDR1 SEHNR, CDR2 FQNEAQ (reference sequence). V gave up 10 bases and J gave up 1 base, with 14 bases separating them. There are 13 residues in the CDR3.

The table lists this clonotype with a few counts. The chain has TRBV9 and TRBJ2-7; 9 positions agree with TRBD2. This CDR3 is built from 15 residues. Germline CDR1 reads SGDLS; CDR2 reads YYNGEE. The V segment lost 3 bases and the J segment 3 bases; nucleotides outside the gene matches: 7. CDR3 in DNA: TGTGCCAGCAGCGAGCAGGGACTAGCAGACTACGAGCAGTACTTC. It translates to CASSEQGLADYEQYF.

There are many counts of this clonotype. The chain couples TRBV12-3 or TRBV12-4 to TRBJ2-2, with D maybe TRBD2 (5 bases). V lost 6 bases and J 1 base, leaving 15 bases between the germline ends. The CDR3 loop spans 16 amino acids. Written as DNA, the CDR3 is TGTGCCAGCAGGGGATCGACACGGGGGAACACCGGGGAGCTGTTTTTT. This sequence encodes CASRGSTRGNTGELFF.

This clonotype was observed at least ten times. The chain employs TRBV6-1 and TRBJ2-6; no reliable D call. Germline CDR1 and CDR2: MNHNS and SASEGT. The CDR3 loop spans 14 amino acids. Trimming left V 8 bases short and J 0 bases short, with 8 bases between. This CDR3 is CASGDGSGANVLTF. In DNA, the CDR3 is TGTGCCAGCGGCGATGGCTCTGGGGCCAACGTCCTGACTTTC.

This clonotype showed up many times. The chain carries TRBV28 and TRBJ2-5, with 10 bases identical to TRBD1. V lost 6 bases to trimming and J lost 2 bases; unmatched junction nucleotides: 12. CDR3 length: 17 residues. CDR1 is MDHEN and CDR2 is SYDVKM in the germline V gene. CDR3 region: CASRHPRTGGLQETQYF. The CDR3 region has the DNA TGTGCCAGCAGACACCCAAGGACAGGGGGACTGCAAGAGACCCAGTACTTC. Looking up the rest from reference TRBV28 and TRBJ2-5 gives the full variable domain: DVKVTQSSRYLVKRTGEKVFLECVQDMDHENMFWYRQDPGLGLRLIYFSYDVKMKEKGDIPEGYSVSREKKERFSLILESASTNQTSMYLCASRHPRTGGLQETQYFGPGTRLLVL.

The V gene is TRBV11-2, the J gene TRBJ2-3; 13 bases are a match to TRBD2. Germline assignment: CDR1 SGHAT and CDR2 FQNNGV. The J segment lost 6 bases and the V segment lost 6 bases, leaving 3 bases of the junction unmatched. The CDR3 sequence is 14 residues long. CDR3 coding DNA: TGTGCCAGCAGATGGACTAGCGGGGGTGATACGCAGTATTTT. This codes for CASRWTSGGDTQYF.

In its sample, this clonotype was seen a few times. The chain combines TRBV4-2 with TRBJ2-7; no clear D. Germline V gene sequence: CDR1 LGHNA, CDR2 YNFKEQ. CDR3 length equals 14 residues. The V and J ends lost 0 bases and 7 bases respectively, with 13 bases between them. The CDR3 DNA is TGTGCCAGCAGCCAAGATAATGAGGTCCGGGAGCAGTACTTC. It specifies CASSQDNEVREQYF.

This clonotype has a handful of counts. The rearrangement links TRBV27 to TRBJ2-1, with TRBD2 matching 10 bases. The CDR3 has 16 amino acids. Per germline, CDR1 MNHEY and CDR2 SMNVEV (reference sequence). J was trimmed by 3 bases and V by 3 bases; bases with no gene match: 5. CDR3 region: CASSLWTSGLYNEQFF. The CDR3 coding sequence is TGTGCCAGCAGTTTGTGGACTAGCGGACTCTACAATGAGCAGTTCTTC.

This clonotype has a count of ten or more. The chain uses TRBV29-1 and TRBJ1-1, with D tentatively TRBD1 (5 bases). CDR3 length: 15 amino acids. Trimming took off 0 bases at V and 3 bases at J, with 14 bases between the two ends. CDR1 is SQVTM, CDR2 ANQGSEA, per germline. The CDR3 sequence is CSVEDLQGVDTEAFF. The CDR3, as DNA: TGCAGCGTTGAAGATCTTCAGGGCGTGGACACTGAAGCTTTCTTT.

At least ten counts were recorded for this clonotype. This chain joins TRBV4-3 and TRBJ1-4; the D is unclear. The V end was cut by 0 bases, the J end by 5 bases, with 10 bases between. CDR3 size: 15 residues. Germline CDR1 is LGHNA and CDR2 is YSLEER. CDR3 in amino acids: CASSQDRPKNEKLFF. CDR3 bases: TGCGCCAGCAGCCAAGATCGTCCGAAGAATGAAAAACTGTTTTTT.

At least ten counts were recorded for this clonotype. The CDR3 nucleotides are TGCAGCGTTAGCGCACCGAGGACACAACCCTACGAGCAGTACTTC. It encodes CSVSAPRTQPYEQYF. V is TRBV29-1 and J is TRBJ2-7; D is possibly TRBD1 (5 bases). Trimming stripped 5 bases from V and 2 bases from J, with 19 bases between. Germline V gene lookup returns CDR1 SQVTM and CDR2 ANQGSEA. The CDR3 is 15 residues long.

This clonotype showed up many times. The chain carries TRBV29-1 and TRBJ1-2; unclear D gene. CDR1 is SQVTM and CDR2 is ANQGSEA in the germline V gene. V was shortened by 2 bases and J by 4 bases, with 17 bases between the two germline ends. CDR3 length: 15 amino acids. CDR3 residues: CSVERAPSNSYGYTF. The CDR3 coding sequence is TGCAGCGTTGAAAGGGCGCCCTCTAATAGCTATGGCTACACCTTC. The complete variable domain, with remaining parts taken from reference TRBV29-1 and TRBJ1-2, reads SAVISQKPSRDICQRGTSLTIQCQVDSQVTMMFWYRQQPGQSLTLIATANQGSEATYESGFVIDKFPISRPNLTFSTLTVSNMSPEDSSIYLCSVERAPSNSYGYTFGSGTRLTVV.

This clonotype was observed at least ten times. This chain links TRBV24-1 with TRBJ2-1, with TRBD2 as a possible D gene (6 bases). V lost 0 bases, J lost 0 bases, and 8 bases lay in between. The CDR3 runs 16 residues. Looked up from germline, CDR1 is KGHDR and CDR2 is SFDVKD. The CDR3 here is CATSDLAGSSYNEQFF. In DNA, the CDR3 is TGTGCCACCAGTGATTTGGCGGGGAGCTCCTACAATGAGCAGTTCTTC.

The chain is built from TRBV4-2 and TRBJ2-6, with D possibly being TRBD1 or TRBD2 (6 bases each). The CDR3 contains 18 residues. V lost 7 bases and J 0 bases, leaving 19 bases between the germline ends. The V gene's germline CDR1 is LGHNA and CDR2 YNFKEQ. CDR3 coding DNA: TGTGCCAGCACCCCAAGAGGGAGGACAGCCTCTGGGGCCAACGTCCTGACTTTC. The encoded protein is CASTPRGRTASGANVLTF.